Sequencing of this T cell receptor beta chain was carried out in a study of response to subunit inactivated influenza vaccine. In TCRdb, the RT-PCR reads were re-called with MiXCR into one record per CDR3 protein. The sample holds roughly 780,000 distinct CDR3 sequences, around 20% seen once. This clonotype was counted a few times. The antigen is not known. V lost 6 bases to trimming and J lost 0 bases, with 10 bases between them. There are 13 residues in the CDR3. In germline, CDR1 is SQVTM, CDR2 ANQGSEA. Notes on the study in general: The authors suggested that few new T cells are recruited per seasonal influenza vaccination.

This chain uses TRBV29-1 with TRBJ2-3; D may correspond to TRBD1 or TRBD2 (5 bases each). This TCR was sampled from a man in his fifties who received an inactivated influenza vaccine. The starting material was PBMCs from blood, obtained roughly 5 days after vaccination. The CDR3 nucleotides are TGCAGCGTAAAGGGGAGAAGCACAGATACGCAGTATTTT. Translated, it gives CSVKGRSTDTQYF.